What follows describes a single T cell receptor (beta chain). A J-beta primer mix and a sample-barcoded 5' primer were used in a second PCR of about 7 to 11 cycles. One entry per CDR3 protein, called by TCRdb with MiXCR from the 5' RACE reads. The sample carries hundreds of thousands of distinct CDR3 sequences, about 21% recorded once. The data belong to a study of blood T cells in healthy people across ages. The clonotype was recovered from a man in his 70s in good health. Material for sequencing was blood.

CDR3 loop: CSVGNSGAGELFF. The DNA of the CDR3 is TGCAGCGTTGGAAATAGCGGGGCCGGGGAGCTGTTTTTT. The gene calls are TRBV29-1 and TRBJ2-2, with 8 bases matching TRBD2. The junction had 4 bases not matched to a gene; V was cut back by 4 bases and J by 6 bases. CDR1 is SQVTM and CDR2 is ANQGSEA in the germline V gene. The CDR3 contains 13 residues.